This TCR beta chain was identified in a study of CXCR4 blockade with PD-1 therapy in pancreatic cancer (dated by TCRdb to the late 2010s). Regarding the research as a whole: The study analyzed resected pancreatic ductal adenocarcinoma using both multiplex immunohistochemistry and TCRbeta immunosequencing, alongside ex vivo slice culture that tested PD-1 and CXCR4 blockade. Two geographically distinct regions were TCR-sequenced from each of over 5 tumors to assess intratumoral heterogeneity. The study at large found these results: A strong correlation was found between the frequency of an amino acid clone and the number of distinct nucleotide rearrangements encoding that clone, which suggests convergent selection driven by common tumor antigens. Because only TCRbeta chains were sequenced, true antigen-specificity overlap of convergent dominant clones was left unconfirmed pending paired alpha-beta single-cell sequencing. Tumors showed clonal expansion, with mean productive clonality approximately 0.14 versus 0.053 in healthy blood, but clonality did not correlate with survival.

The immunoSEQ Assay at Adaptive Biotechnologies was used to immunosequence TCRbeta CDR3 regions from the extracted DNA. The paper's data handling went like this. To measure the absolute abundance of each unique TCRbeta CDR3, the sequences were collapsed and filtered. Clonality was calculated as 1 minus Pielou's evenness, with only productive in-frame rearrangements included in the computation. Regional overlap was measured by following the top 100 nucleotide rearrangements across paired samples, and the Morisita index was used to compare paired samples with unrelated samples. The immunoSEQ Rearrangement Details tool was used to assess whether nucleotide rearrangements converged onto identical amino acid sequences. What TCRdb holds here is the immuneACCESS table cut down to in-frame rearrangements. Part of the clones is not present; checked against another copy, under half of the missing clones reflect an unresolved V gene, and the others are unexplained. The V and J calls and clone size come from that table; D and trimming were worked out from the DNA. Recorded for this sample are some 4,000 clones; about two fifths of them occurred a single time. Less than 20% of the sample belongs to the ten largest clones.

In the case of this clone: No cognate antigen has been identified for it. Base qualities are missing; no much larger clone stands one base away.

CDR1 and CDR2, per the germline V gene, are KGHSH and LQKENI. Spanning cysteine to phenylalanine, the CDR3 consists of 13 amino acids. Only the CDR3 part of the read is kept: 39 bases, read in frame from the first base. Cut back by 5 bases and 3 bases, the V and J ends lie 10 bases apart. The archived tumor blocks came from patients who had not received neoadjuvant therapy before resection. For the preserved-tissue arm, the study drew on a few dozen surgical resection samples taken from some 26 pancreatic ductal adenocarcinoma patients who had not been treated previously. DNA for the resection arm was extracted from ten 5-micron curls of FFPE tumor cut next to the multiplex immunohistochemistry slide.

The specimen was tumor tissue. The V and J genes are TRBV18 and TRBJ1-2; the best D guess is TRBD1, with 5 bases matching. The TCR sequence derives from a human donor with pancreatic ductal adenocarcinoma. The nucleotide sequence reads TGTGCCAGCTCATCGACAGTCCACTATGGCTACACCTTC. This translates into CASSSTVHYGYTF.